The 3 T cell receptor beta chains presented below share a single source sample, sequenced in a study of blood T cell repertoires in COVID-19. Sequencing used immunoSEQ multiplex PCR; TCRdb keeps in-frame clones, though not all of them. The data contain a few hundred thousand clones, about nine tenths of them singletons. Sequencing was done on a sample of peripheral blood. The receptors shown here come from a woman aged 40 to 55 who had recovered from COVID-19.

The chain employs TRBV5-8 and TRBJ1-6; no definite D call. With 3 bases removed from V and 5 bases from J, the gap between germline ends came to 3 bases. There are 12 residues in the CDR3. Germline assignment: CDR1 SGHTS and CDR2 YDEGEE. The CDR3 loop is CASSSNNSPLHF. CDR3 nucleotide sequence: TGTGCCAGCAGCTCAAATAATTCACCCCTCCACTTT. The variable domain in full, with the rest retrieved from reference TRBV5-8 and TRBJ1-6, is EAGVTQSPTHLIKTRGQQATLRCSPISGHTSVYWYQQALGLGLQFLLWYDEGEERNRGNFPPRFSGRQFPNYSSELNVNALELEDSALYLCASSSNNSPLHFGNGTRLTVT.

This chain uses TRBV10-3 with TRBJ2-7; a weak D match, TRBD2 (5 bases). Germline V gives CDR1 ENHRY, CDR2 SYGVKD. V was cut by 5 bases and J by 4 bases, with 12 bases left in between. CDR3 length: 13 amino acids. The CDR3, as DNA: TGTGCCATCAGTCTTCTAGCTGGGTACGAGCAGTACTTC. Protein sequence: CAISLLAGYEQYF.

The rearrangement links TRBV21-1 to TRBJ2-7; TRBD1 reflects the table's D call only, with no check against the DNA. TRBV21-1 is an annotated pseudogene. CDR3 length equals 17 residues. CDR3 amino acids: CASSKGSDRETLYEQYF. In DNA form, the CDR3 reads TGTGCCAGCAGCAAAGGCAGCGACAGGGAGACCCTCTACGAGCAGTACTTC.